The source of this T cell receptor beta chain is a study of T-cell memory formation after mild COVID-19. The CDR3 runs to 15 residues. V shed 0 bases and J 6 bases; nucleotides not matched to a gene: 5. The germline gives CDR1 MNHEY, CDR2 SVGAGI. From the 5' RACE reads, TCRdb called clonotypes with MiXCR, one entry per CDR3 protein. The data show under 70,000 distinct CDR3 sequences, with approximately 9% seen just once and approximately 1.1% held by the top ten. This clonotype was sampled from a man younger than 30 who had mild COVID-19 (a few samples of this study predate the infection). Cell type and time point are not known. Material for sequencing was PBMCs or a T cell subset sorted from them (not recorded which). This chain joins TRBV6-5 and TRBJ1-5; 7 nucleotides line up with TRBD1. The CDR3 DNA is TGTGCCAGCAGTTACTCGAACAGGGGTGGTCAGCCCCAGCATTTT. It yields the protein CASSYSNRGGQPQHF.